Sequencing of this T cell receptor (beta chain) was carried out in a study of cytomegalovirus exposure and HLA in healthy donors. Germline CDR1 reads LNHDA; CDR2 reads SQIVND (reference sequence). The CDR3 consists of 14 residues. The trim removed 7 bases at V and 1 base at J, leaving 3 bases unmatched. 60 Vbeta and 13 Jbeta primers were used in PCR. Produced via immunoSEQ multiplex PCR; TCRdb's table is partial and in-frame only. Of under 120,000 clones in the sample, around 62% were seen once. The source is a man in his thirties or forties in good health and CMV-seropositive. Material: PBMCs. The chain carries TRBV19 and TRBJ2-3; 9 bases line up with TRBD1. The CDR3 protein is CASTRDRGTDTQYF. The CDR3 coding sequence is TGTGCCAGTACCAGGGACAGGGGCACAGATACGCAGTATTTT.